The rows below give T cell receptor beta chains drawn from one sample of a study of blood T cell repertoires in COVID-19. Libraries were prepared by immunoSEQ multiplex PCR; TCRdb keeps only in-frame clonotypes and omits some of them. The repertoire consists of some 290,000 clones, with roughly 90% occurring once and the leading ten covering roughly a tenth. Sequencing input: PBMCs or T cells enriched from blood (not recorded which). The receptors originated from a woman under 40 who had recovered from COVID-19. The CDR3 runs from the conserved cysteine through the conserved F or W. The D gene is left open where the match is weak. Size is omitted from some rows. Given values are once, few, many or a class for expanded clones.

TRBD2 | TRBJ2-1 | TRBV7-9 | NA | TGTGCCAGCAGCTTTCCCCTAGCGGTCTACAATGAGCAGTTCTTC | CASSFPLAVYNEQFF
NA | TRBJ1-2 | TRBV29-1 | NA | TGCAGCGTTGATCATGATGGCTACACCTTC | CSVDHDGYTF
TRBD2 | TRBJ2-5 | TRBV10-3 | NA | TGTGCCATCAGTGGAGCGGGAGGGGGGGAGACCCAGTACTTC | CAISGAGGGETQYF
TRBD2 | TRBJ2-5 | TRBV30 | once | TGTGCCTGGAACTTGCTAGCGGCCTCGGAGGAGACCCAGTACTTC | CAWNLLAASEETQYF
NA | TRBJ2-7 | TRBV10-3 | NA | TGTGCCATCACAGGGGACCCAGGGCGGGAGAAGGCCTACGAGCAGTACTTC | CAITGDPGREKAYEQYF
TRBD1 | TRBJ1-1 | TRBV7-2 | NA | TGTGCCAGCAGCCCGTGGACAGGGGGGGTTGAAGCTTTCTTT | CASSPWTGGVEAFF
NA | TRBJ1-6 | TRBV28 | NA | TGTGCCAGCAGTAAGCATCTAGACCTCCACTTT | CASSKHLDLHF
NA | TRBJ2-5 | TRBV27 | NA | TGTGCCAGCAGTTTTGGGGGCGAAGAGACCCAGTACTTC | CASSFGGEETQYF
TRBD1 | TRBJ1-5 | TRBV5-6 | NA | TGTGCCAGCAGCTCGAATAGGGACAGGGGAAATCAGCCCCAGCATTTT | CASSSNRDRGNQPQHF
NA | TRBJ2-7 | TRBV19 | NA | TGTGCCAGTAGTGCGCTATCGGCCTACGAGCAGTACTTC | CASSALSAYEQYF
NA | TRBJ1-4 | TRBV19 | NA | TGTGCCAGTAGTATGGCAGGGAGGATAGGTGAAAAACTGTTTTTT | CASSMAGRIGEKLFF
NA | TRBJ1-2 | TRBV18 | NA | TGTGCCAGCTCACCACCTGGGGGCTTGGGCTATGGCTACACCTTC | CASSPPGGLGYGYTF
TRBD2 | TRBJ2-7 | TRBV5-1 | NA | TGCGCCAGCAGCTTGGGGACTAGCGGGAGGTTTAGCTACGAGCAGTACTTC | CASSLGTSGRFSYEQYF
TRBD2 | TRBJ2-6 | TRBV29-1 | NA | TGCAGCGTTGAAGCCCAAACGGGAGGATTCTCTGGGGCCAACGTCCTGACTTTC | CSVEAQTGGFSGANVLTF
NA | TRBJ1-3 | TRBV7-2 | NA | TGTGCCAGCAGCCCGGTAGTTCATATCTCTGGAAACACCATATATTTT | CASSPVVHISGNTIYF
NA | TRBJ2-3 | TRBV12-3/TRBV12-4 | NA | TGTGCCAGCACCCAGGACACAGATACGCAGTATTTT | CASTQDTDTQYF
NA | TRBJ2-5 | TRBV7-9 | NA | TGTGCCAGCACCGCCGGGGAGACCCAGTACTTC | CASTAGETQYF
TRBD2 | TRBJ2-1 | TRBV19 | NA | TGTGCCAGTAGTAGGATCTTGGGAGGGCTCGGGAACAATGAGCAGTTCTTC | CASSRILGGLGNNEQFF
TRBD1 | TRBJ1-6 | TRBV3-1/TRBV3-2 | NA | TGTGCCAGCAGCCCCCTCTCCGGGACAGGGTCCATCCACTTT | CASSPLSGTGSIHF
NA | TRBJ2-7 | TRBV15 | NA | TGTGCCACCAGCAGAGGCGGTGTCTACGAGCAGTACTTC | CATSRGGVYEQYF
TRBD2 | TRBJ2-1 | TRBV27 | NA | TGTGCCAGCAGTTTATTCCACCTCGCGGGACTAGCTGTCTATGAGCAGTTCTTC | CASSLFHLAGLAVYEQFF
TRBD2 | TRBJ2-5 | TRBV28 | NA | TGTGCCAGCAGTTTGATTAGCGGGAGTGCGGAGACCCAGTACTTC | CASSLISGSAETQYF
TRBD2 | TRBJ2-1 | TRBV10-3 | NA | TGTGCCATCATCTCGGCGCTAGCGGGAGGCAATGAGCAGTTCTTC | CAIISALAGGNEQFF
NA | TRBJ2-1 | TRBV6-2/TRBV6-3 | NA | TGTGCCAGCAGTTACTGGAGTGGTGAGCAGTTCTTC | CASSYWSGEQFF
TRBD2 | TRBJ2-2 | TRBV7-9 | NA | TGTGCCAGCAGCTTAGCCCGGGAAGCGGGAGAGTTGACCGGGGAGCTGTTTTTT | CASSLAREAGELTGELFF
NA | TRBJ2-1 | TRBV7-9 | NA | TGTGCCAGCACCCCCCGGGTCACTCTGAATGAGCAGTTCTTC | CASTPRVTLNEQFF
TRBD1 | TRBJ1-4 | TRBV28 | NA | TGTGCCAGCAGTTCTGGACAGGGTGGGGAAAAACTGTTTTTT | CASSSGQGGEKLFF
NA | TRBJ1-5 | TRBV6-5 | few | TGTGCCAGCGGGAGGTCGCGTGGCAATCAGCCCCAGCATTTT | CASGRSRGNQPQHF
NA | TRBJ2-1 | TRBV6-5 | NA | TGTGCCAGCAACGACAGAGCTGTCCTCAATGAGCAGTTCTTC | CASNDRAVLNEQFF
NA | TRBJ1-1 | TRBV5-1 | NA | TGCGCCAGCAGCTCGGGACATACTAACACTGAAGCTTTCTTT | CASSSGHTNTEAFF
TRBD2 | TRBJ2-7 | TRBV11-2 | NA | TGTGCCAGCAGCTTGGGTCCGGGACTAAGCTACGAGCAGTACTTC | CASSLGPGLSYEQYF
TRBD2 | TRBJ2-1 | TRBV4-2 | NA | TGTGCCAGCAGCCAAGATCGACTAGCGACCTACAATGAGCAGTTCTTC | CASSQDRLATYNEQFF
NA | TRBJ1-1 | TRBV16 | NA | TGTGCCAGCAGCCAATCCTCGAACACTGAAGCTTTCTTT | CASSQSSNTEAFF
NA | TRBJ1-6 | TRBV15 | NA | TGTGCCACCAGCAGAGATAGCTCACCCCTCCACTTT | CATSRDSSPLHF
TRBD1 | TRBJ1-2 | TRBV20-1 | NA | TGCAGTGCTAGTACCAGGGACAGGGTACTGATCGGCGGCTACACCTTC | CSASTRDRVLIGGYTF
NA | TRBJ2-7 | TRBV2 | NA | TGTGCCAGCATGAAAGAGGTCGAGCAGTACTTC | CASMKEVEQYF
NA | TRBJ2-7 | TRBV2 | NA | TGTGCCAGCAGTGCCGGGACTTACTACGAGCAGTACTTC | CASSAGTYYEQYF
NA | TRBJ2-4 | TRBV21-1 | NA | TGTGCCAGCAGCAAATGTTTCGTGTGGGACAGAATATCCCTAGCCAAAAACATTCAGTACTTC | CASSKCFVWDRISLAKNIQYF
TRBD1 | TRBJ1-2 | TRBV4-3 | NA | TGCGCCAGCAGCTTGACAGGGGACTATGGCTACACCTTC | CASSLTGDYGYTF
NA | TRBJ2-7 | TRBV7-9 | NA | TGTGCCAGCAGCGCACCACTGACAGGCGCGCTATGGGTCCACGAGCAGTACTTC | CASSAPLTGALWVHEQYF
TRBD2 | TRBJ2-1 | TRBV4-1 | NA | TGCGCCAGCACTCGGCTAGCGGGAGGAACGTTCTCCTACAATGAGCAGTTCTTC | CASTRLAGGTFSYNEQFF
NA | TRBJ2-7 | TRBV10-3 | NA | TGTGCCATCAGTGAGTCGAAAAGGGGTTACGAGCAGTACTTC | CAISESKRGYEQYF
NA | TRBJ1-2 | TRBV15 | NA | TGTGCCACCAGCCAAGCCGGCCCTAGTTTCTACTATGGCTACACCTTC | CATSQAGPSFYYGYTF
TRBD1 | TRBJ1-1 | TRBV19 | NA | TGTGCCAGTAGTATAAGGGGGCTATCCCGATATGGAGCTTTCTTT | CASSIRGLSRYGAFF
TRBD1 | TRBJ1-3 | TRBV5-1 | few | TGCGCCAGCAGCACAGGGGCCCTCTCTGGAAACACCATATATTTT | CASSTGALSGNTIYF